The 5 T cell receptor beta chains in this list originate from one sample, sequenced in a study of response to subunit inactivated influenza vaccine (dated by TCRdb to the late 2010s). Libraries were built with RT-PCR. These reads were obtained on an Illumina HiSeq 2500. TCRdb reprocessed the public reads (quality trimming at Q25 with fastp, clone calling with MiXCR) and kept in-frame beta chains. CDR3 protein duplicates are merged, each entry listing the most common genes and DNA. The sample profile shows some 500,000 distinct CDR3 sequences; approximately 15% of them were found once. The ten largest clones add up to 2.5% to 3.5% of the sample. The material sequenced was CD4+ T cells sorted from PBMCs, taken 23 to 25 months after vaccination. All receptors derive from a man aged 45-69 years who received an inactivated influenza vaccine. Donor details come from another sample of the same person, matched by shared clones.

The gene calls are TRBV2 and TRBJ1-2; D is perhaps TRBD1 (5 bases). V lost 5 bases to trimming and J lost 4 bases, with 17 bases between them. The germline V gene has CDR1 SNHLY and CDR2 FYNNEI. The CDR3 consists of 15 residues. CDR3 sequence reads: CASSQGPTPGYGYTF. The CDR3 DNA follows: TGTGCCAGCAGTCAGGGACCGACGCCTGGCTATGGCTACACCTTC.

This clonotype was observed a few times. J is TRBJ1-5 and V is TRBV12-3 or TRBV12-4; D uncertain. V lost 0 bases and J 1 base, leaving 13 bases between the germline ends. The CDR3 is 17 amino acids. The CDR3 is CASSLASAGMSNQPQHF. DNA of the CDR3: TGTGCCAGCAGTTTAGCCTCGGCCGGGATGAGCAATCAGCCCCAGCATTTT.

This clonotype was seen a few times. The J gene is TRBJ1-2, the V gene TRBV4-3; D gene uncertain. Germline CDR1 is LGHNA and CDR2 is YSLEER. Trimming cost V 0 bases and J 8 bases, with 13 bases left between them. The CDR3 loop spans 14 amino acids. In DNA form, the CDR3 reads TGCGCCAGCAGCCAAGAGGCATACCTAGGGGGCTACACCTTC. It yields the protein CASSQEAYLGGYTF.

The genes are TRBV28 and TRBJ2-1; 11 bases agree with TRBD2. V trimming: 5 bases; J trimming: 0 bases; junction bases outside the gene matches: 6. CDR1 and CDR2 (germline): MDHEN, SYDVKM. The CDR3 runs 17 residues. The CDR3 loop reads CASSPLAGGPSYNEQFF. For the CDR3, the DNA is TGTGCCAGCAGTCCCCTAGCGGGAGGCCCCTCCTACAATGAGCAGTTCTTC. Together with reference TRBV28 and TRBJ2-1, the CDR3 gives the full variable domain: DVKVTQSSRYLVKRTGEKVFLECVQDMDHENMFWYRQDPGLGLRLIYFSYDVKMKEKGDIPEGYSVSREKKERFSLILESASTNQTSMYLCASSPLAGGPSYNEQFFGPGTRLTVL.

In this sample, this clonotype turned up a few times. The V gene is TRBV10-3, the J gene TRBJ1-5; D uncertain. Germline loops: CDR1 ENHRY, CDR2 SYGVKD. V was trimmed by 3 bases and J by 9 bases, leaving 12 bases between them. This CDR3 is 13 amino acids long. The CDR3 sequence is CAISEDGTRPQHF. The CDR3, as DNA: TGTGCCATCAGTGAAGACGGAACTCGGCCCCAGCATTTT.